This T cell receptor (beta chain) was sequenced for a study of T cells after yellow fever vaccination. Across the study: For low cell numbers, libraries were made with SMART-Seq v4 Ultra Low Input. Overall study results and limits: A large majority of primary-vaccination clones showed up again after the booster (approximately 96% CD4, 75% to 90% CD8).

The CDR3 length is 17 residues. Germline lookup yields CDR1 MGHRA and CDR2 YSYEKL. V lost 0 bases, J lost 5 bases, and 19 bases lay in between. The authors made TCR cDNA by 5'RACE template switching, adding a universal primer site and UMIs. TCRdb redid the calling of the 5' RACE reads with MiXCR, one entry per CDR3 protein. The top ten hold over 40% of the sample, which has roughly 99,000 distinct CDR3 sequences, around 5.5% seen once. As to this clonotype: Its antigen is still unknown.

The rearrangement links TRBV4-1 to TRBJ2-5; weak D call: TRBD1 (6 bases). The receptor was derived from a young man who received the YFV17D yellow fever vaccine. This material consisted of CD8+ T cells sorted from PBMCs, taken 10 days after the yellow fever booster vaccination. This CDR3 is CASSQEARTGNLETQYF. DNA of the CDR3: TGCGCCAGCAGCCAAGAGGCACGAACAGGGAATCTTGAGACCCAGTACTTC.